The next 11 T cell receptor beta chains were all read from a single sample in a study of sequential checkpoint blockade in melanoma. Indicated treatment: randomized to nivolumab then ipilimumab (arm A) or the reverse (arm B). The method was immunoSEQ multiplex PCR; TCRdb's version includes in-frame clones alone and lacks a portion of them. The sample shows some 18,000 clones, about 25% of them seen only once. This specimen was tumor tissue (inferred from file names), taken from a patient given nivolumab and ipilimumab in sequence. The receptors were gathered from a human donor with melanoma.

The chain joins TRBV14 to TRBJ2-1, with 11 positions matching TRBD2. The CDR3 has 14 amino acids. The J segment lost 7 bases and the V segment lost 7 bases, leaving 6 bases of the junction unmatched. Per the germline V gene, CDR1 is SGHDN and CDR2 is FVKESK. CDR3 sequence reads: CASKTSGSKNEQFF. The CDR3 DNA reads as TGTGCCAGCAAAACTAGCGGGAGTAAAAATGAGCAGTTCTTC.

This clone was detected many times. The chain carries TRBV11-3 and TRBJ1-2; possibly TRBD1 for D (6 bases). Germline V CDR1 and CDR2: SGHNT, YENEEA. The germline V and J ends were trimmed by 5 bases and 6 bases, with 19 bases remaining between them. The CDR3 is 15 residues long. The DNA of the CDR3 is TGTGCCAGCAGCCAAGTCCCTGGACAGATAGATGGCTACACCTTC. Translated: CASSQVPGQIDGYTF.

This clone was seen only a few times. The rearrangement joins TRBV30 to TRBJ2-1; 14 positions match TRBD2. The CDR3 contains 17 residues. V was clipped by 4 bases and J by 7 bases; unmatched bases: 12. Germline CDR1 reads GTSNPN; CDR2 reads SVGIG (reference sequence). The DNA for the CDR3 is TGTGCCTGGACGGGACTAGCGGGGGTTAGTCCCATAAATGAGCAGTTCTTC. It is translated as CAWTGLAGVSPINEQFF.

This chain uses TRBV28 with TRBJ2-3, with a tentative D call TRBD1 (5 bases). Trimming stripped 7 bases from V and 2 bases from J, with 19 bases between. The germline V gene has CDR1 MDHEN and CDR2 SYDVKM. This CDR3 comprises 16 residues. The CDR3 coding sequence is TGTGCCAGCACCTCTTTCAAGGGGCTCTCCACAGATACGCAGTATTTT. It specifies CASTSFKGLSTDTQYF.

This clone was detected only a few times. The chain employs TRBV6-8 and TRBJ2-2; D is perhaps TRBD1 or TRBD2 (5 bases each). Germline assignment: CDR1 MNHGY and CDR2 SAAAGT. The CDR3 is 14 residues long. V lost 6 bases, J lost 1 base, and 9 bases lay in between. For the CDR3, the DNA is TGTGCCAGCAGAATGGGGGTGAACACCGGGGAGCTGTTTTTT. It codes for CASRMGVNTGELFF.

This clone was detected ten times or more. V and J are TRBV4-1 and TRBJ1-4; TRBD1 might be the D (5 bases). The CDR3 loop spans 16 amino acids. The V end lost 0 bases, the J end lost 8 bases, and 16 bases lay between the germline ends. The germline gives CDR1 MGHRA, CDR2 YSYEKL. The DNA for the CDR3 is TGCGCCAGCAGCCAAGATGAAATTGATGGGGACGAAAAACTGTTTTTT. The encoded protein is CASSQDEIDGDEKLFF.

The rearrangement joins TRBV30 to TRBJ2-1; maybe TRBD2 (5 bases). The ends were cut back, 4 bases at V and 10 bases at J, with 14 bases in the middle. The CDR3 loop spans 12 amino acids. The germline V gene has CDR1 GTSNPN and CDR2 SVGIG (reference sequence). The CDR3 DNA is TGTGCCTGGAATGGGGTGGGCGGGGAGCAGTTCTTC. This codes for CAWNGVGGEQFF.

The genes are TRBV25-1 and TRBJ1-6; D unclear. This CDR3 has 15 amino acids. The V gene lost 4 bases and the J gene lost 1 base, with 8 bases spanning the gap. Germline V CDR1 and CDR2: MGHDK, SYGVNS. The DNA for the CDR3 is TGTGCCAGCAGTGCACCGGGTTCCTATAATTCACCCCTCCACTTT. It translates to CASSAPGSYNSPLHF.

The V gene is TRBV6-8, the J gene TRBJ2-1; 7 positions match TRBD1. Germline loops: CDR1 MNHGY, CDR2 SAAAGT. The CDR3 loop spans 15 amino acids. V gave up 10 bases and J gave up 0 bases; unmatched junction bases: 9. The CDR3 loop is CAIRRQGSSYNEQFF. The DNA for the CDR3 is TGTGCCATCAGAAGACAGGGTAGCTCCTACAATGAGCAGTTCTTC.

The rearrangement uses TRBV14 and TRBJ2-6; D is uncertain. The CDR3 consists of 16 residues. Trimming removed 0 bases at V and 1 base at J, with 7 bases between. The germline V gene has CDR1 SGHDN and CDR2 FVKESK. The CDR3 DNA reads TGTGCCAGCAGCCAAGATCTAGGGTCTGGGGCCAACGTCCTGACTTTC. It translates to CASSQDLGSGANVLTF.

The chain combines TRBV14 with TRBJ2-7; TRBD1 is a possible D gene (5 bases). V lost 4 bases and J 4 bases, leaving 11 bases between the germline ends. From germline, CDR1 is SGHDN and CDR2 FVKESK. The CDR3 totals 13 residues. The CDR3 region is CASSLRDSYEQYF. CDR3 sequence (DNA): TGTGCCAGCAGCCTTAGAGACAGTTACGAGCAGTACTTC.